Following are 31 T cell receptor beta chains from one sample sequenced in a study of blood T cell repertoires in COVID-19. Profiling relied on immunoSEQ multiplex PCR, and the TCRdb table lists in-frame clones only, not all of them. The repertoire has approximately 50,000 clones, around 86% of them found once; the top ten carry about 26%. Sequencing input: peripheral blood. These receptors all come from a woman aged 80 or over with acute or convalescent COVID-19.

In DNA, the CDR3 is TGTGCCAGCAGTTTATGGTCCGGGACTCTATACAATGAGCAGTTCTTC. Translation gives CASSLWSGTLYNEQFF. This chain joins TRBV27 and TRBJ2-1; tentative D call: TRBD2 (6 bases). The CDR3 has 16 amino acids. Germline V CDR1 and CDR2: MNHEY, SMNVEV (reference sequence). V was trimmed by 1 base and J by 4 bases, leaving 14 bases between them.

The rearrangement uses TRBV20-1 and TRBJ1-2; tentative D call: TRBD1 (5 bases). CDR1 and CDR2 from the germline V gene are DFQATT and SNEGSKA (reference sequence). The CDR3 totals 15 residues. The V end was cut by 3 bases, the J end by 2 bases, with 16 bases between. CDR3 residues: CSASPQEGANYGYTF. CDR3 in DNA: TGCAGTGCTAGTCCCCAGGAAGGGGCGAACTATGGCTACACCTTC.

The V gene is TRBV9, the J gene TRBJ2-2; 9 positions match TRBD1. Germline-derived CDR1 and CDR2 are SGDLS and YYNGEE. The ends lost 1 base at V and 5 bases at J; junction bases unmatched: 3. The CDR3 is made up of 15 amino acids. DNA of the CDR3: TGTGCCAGCAGCGTAAGAGGGACAGGGACCGGGGAGCTGTTTTTT. This sequence encodes CASSVRGTGTGELFF.

The rearrangement links TRBV2 to TRBJ1-1, with D perhaps matching TRBD1 (6 bases). The CDR3 covers 15 residues. Germline CDR1 reads SNHLY; CDR2 reads FYNNEI. V lost 10 bases to trimming and J lost 6 bases, with 24 bases between them. The CDR3 spells CATTWTQGNRAEAFF. The CDR3 bases are TGTGCCACAACATGGACCCAGGGGAACCGCGCTGAAGCTTTCTTT. Complete variable domain (other parts from reference TRBV2 and TRBJ1-1): EPEVTQTPSHQVTQMGQEVILRCVPISNHLYFYWYRQILGQKVEFLVSFYNNEISEKSEIFDDQFSVERPDGSNFTLKIRSTKLEDSAMYFCATTWTQGNRAEAFFGQGTRLTVV.

The chain joins TRBV28 to TRBJ2-1, with 11 positions matching TRBD1. V was clipped by 4 bases and J by 9 bases; unmatched bases: 2. CDR1 MDHEN and CDR2 SYDVKM come from the germline V gene. The CDR3 length is 13 residues. CDR3 amino acids: CASSSGQGGEQFF. The CDR3 DNA reads as TGTGCCAGCAGTTCGGGACAGGGGGGTGAGCAGTTCTTC.

V gene TRBV6-1 combines with J gene TRBJ1-1; D unresolved. Germline assignment: CDR1 MNHNS and CDR2 SASEGT. Trimming stripped 0 bases from V and 2 bases from J, with 10 bases between. This CDR3 spans 15 amino acids. This CDR3 is CASSEAQGVNTEAFF. The CDR3 nucleotides read TGTGCCAGCAGTGAAGCCCAAGGAGTAAACACTGAAGCTTTCTTT.

This chain joins TRBV18 and TRBJ2-7; TRBD1 matches at 8 bases. CDR1 KGHSH and CDR2 LQKENI come from the germline V gene. The CDR3 totals 15 residues. Trimming removed 3 bases from V and 4 bases from J; junction bases left unmatched: 8. As DNA, the CDR3 is TGTGCCAGCTCACCGAGGACAGGGCGCAAATACGAGCAGTACGTC. Amino acids: CASSPRTGRKYEQYV.

The rearrangement uses TRBV6-5 and TRBJ1-4; 7 bases fit TRBD1. V was clipped by 6 bases and J by 5 bases; unmatched bases: 6. The germline V gene has CDR1 MNHEY and CDR2 SVGAGI. The CDR3 extends over 14 amino acids. CDR3 residues: CASREGAANEKLFF. DNA for the CDR3: TGTGCCAGCAGAGAGGGGGCGGCAAATGAAAAACTGTTTTTT.

The V and J genes are TRBV23-1 and TRBJ2-5; the D gene is possibly TRBD2 (5 bases). TRBV23-1 is recorded as an ORF, its role being uncertain. The CDR3 is 17 residues long. Deletions cut 3 bases from V and 1 base from J, with 18 bases between. CDR3 amino acids: CASSHVERLRLQETQYF. The CDR3, as DNA: TGCGCCAGCAGTCACGTAGAGCGGCTCCGTCTCCAAGAGACCCAGTACTTC.

This clone has more than one count but fewer than ten. This chain joins TRBV7-3 and TRBJ2-1; D may be TRBD1 (5 bases). Germline CDR1 SGHTA, CDR2 FQGTGA. The V end lost 1 base, the J end lost 8 bases, and 12 bases lay between the germline ends. The CDR3 is 14 residues long. The CDR3 DNA is TGTGCCAGCAGCTTAAACGCTGGGGCAGATGAGCAGTTCTTC. It encodes CASSLNAGADEQFF.

The V gene is TRBV6-2 or TRBV6-3, the J gene TRBJ2-1, with a possible D match to TRBD2 (6 bases). Germline V gives CDR1 MNHEY, CDR2 SVGEGT. This CDR3 comprises 16 residues. Trimming pared 5 bases from V and 6 bases from J, leaving 20 bases between. The CDR3 loop is CASSPPGTPHGNEQFF. CDR3 nucleotides: TGTGCCAGCAGTCCACCGGGGACTCCCCACGGCAATGAGCAGTTCTTC.

The chain has TRBV4-2 and TRBJ2-2, with D tentatively TRBD2 (5 bases). The CDR3 loop spans 14 amino acids. Trimming cost V 0 bases and J 6 bases, with 8 bases left between them. The germline CDR1 and CDR2 sequences are LGHNA and YNFKEQ. In nucleotides, the CDR3 is TGTGCCAGCAGCCAAGAAAGGCGGGCCGGGGAGCTGTTTTTT. Translated, it gives CASSQERRAGELFF.

For this clone: One end of the junction does not line up with germline, which may come from a read error. The chain recombines TRBV27 with TRBJ1-1, with D maybe TRBD1 (6 bases). The CDR3 totals 13 residues. Germline values: CDR1 MNHEY, CDR2 SMNVEV (reference sequence). CDR3 residues: CASSLRGNAEAFF. DNA for the CDR3: TGTGCCAGCAGTTTGAGGGGGAACGCTGAAGCTTTCTTT.

The sample holds a few counts of this clone. The chain carries TRBV5-5 and TRBJ1-4; 7 bases are a match to TRBD1. The length of the CDR3 is 14 residues. The germline V gene has CDR1 SGHKS and CDR2 YYEKEE (reference sequence). J gave up 3 bases and V 4 bases, and 3 bases lay outside the gene matches. The CDR3 DNA reads TGTGCCAGCAGCCCAGGGGGACCTAATGAAAAACTGTTTTTT. This gives the protein CASSPGGPNEKLFF.

The chain is built from TRBV11-3 and TRBJ1-2, with 8 bases fitting TRBD1. J was trimmed by 4 bases and V by 2 bases; bases with no gene match: 6. Germline V gene sequence: CDR1 SGHNT, CDR2 YENEEA. CDR3 length: 15 amino acids. CDR3 amino acids: CASSLTSGGAYGYTF. In nucleotides, the CDR3 is TGTGCCAGCAGCTTAACCTCAGGGGGCGCCTATGGCTACACCTTC.

This chain links TRBV19 with TRBJ2-1; no reliable D call. V lost 6 bases and J 12 bases, leaving 18 bases between the germline ends. CDR1 and CDR2 from the germline V gene are LNHDA and SQIVND (reference sequence). CDR3 length: 13 amino acids. CDR3 amino acids: CASRAGSLIGQFF. In DNA form, the CDR3 reads TGTGCCAGTAGAGCAGGCAGCCTAATTGGGCAGTTCTTC.

V is TRBV19 and J is TRBJ1-1, with D unresolved. V was cut by 5 bases and J by 1 base, with 14 bases left in between. Germline CDR1 reads LNHDA; CDR2 reads SQIVND (reference sequence). The CDR3 consists of 15 residues. The CDR3 reads CASSREGTRNTEAFF. The CDR3 DNA follows: TGTGCCAGTAGTCGCGAGGGTACGCGGAACACTGAAGCTTTCTTT.

The V gene is TRBV3-1 (or the pseudogene TRBV3-2), the J gene TRBJ2-1; TRBD2 aligns across 7 bases. The CDR3 consists of 15 residues. The trim removed 4 bases at V and 6 bases at J, leaving 9 bases unmatched. Germline V gene lookup returns CDR1 LGHDT and CDR2 YNNKEL (reference sequence). The CDR3 coding sequence is TGTGCCAGCAGCCCTGGACTAGTCTCACGCAATGAGCAGTTCTTC. It translates to CASSPGLVSRNEQFF.

The chain joins TRBV6-6 to TRBJ2-1, with 7 bases identical to TRBD1. The CDR3 length is 16 residues. The ends lost 5 bases at V and 1 base at J; junction bases unmatched: 8. CDR1 and CDR2 from the germline V gene are MNHNY and SVGAGI (reference sequence). The CDR3, as DNA: TGTGCCAGCAGTGTACAGGGGAGAAGGTCCTACAATGAGCAGTTCTTC. Translated: CASSVQGRRSYNEQFF.

The rearrangement uses TRBV4-1 and TRBJ1-2, with 8 nucleotides matching TRBD1. This CDR3 is 14 amino acids long. CDR1 is MGHRA and CDR2 is YSYEKL in the germline V gene. The ends lost 2 bases at V and 4 bases at J; junction bases unmatched: 3. CDR3 region: CASSQTGGSYGYTF. The CDR3 DNA is TGCGCCAGCAGCCAAACAGGGGGGTCCTATGGCTACACCTTC.

The chain couples TRBV9 to TRBJ2-3, with no clear D. The CDR3 totals 14 residues. Germline V gives CDR1 SGDLS, CDR2 YYNGEE. V was shortened by 0 bases and J by 2 bases, with 7 bases between the two germline ends. This chain's CDR3 is CASSVVPITDTQYF. The CDR3, as DNA: TGTGCCAGCAGCGTAGTCCCAATCACAGATACGCAGTATTTT. Combining the CDR3 with reference TRBV9 and TRBJ2-3 gives the whole variable domain DSGVTQTPKHLITATGQRVTLRCSPRSGDLSVYWYQQSLDQGLQFLIQYYNGEERAKGNILERFSAQQFPDLHSELNLSSLELGDSALYFCASSVVPITDTQYFGPGTRLTVL.

The chain couples TRBV30 to TRBJ1-2; 9 nucleotides match TRBD1. This CDR3 has 16 residues. With 1 base clipped from V and 5 bases from J, the junction kept 11 bases outside the gene matches. Germline CDR1 GTSNPN, CDR2 SVGIG (reference sequence). CDR3 loop: CAWSGDRALMGYGYTF. CDR3 DNA: TGTGCCTGGAGTGGGGACAGGGCTTTGATGGGGTATGGCTACACCTTC.

The V call is TRBV4-1, the J call TRBJ2-3, with D possibly being TRBD1 (5 bases). V gave up 0 bases and J gave up 6 bases, with 10 bases separating them. CDR1 and CDR2 (germline): MGHRA, YSYEKL. The CDR3 is made up of 14 amino acids. This CDR3 reads CASSQETAKDTQYF. DNA of the CDR3: TGCGCCAGCAGCCAAGAGACAGCCAAGGATACGCAGTATTTT.

V is TRBV6-6 and J is TRBJ2-3; D unresolved. The CDR3 loop spans 14 amino acids. The V and J ends lost 2 bases and 2 bases respectively, with 8 bases between them. Germline V gives CDR1 MNHNY, CDR2 SVGAGI (reference sequence). The chain's CDR3 is CASSYGSHTDTQYF. In nucleotides, the CDR3 is TGTGCCAGCAGTTACGGCAGTCACACAGATACGCAGTATTTT.

This clone appeared once. The chain is built from TRBV28 and TRBJ2-7; possibly TRBD1 for D (5 bases). V gave up 7 bases and J gave up 2 bases, with 15 bases separating them. The CDR3 runs 14 residues. Germline lookup yields CDR1 MDHEN and CDR2 SYDVKM. The CDR3: CASNGRQDTYEQYF. The DNA for the CDR3 is TGTGCCAGCAACGGGCGGCAGGACACCTACGAGCAGTACTTC.

The chain is built from TRBV6-1 and TRBJ1-2; 7 bases align to TRBD1. The CDR3 is 13 amino acids. Germline V lookup: CDR1 MNHNS, CDR2 SASEGT. Trimming cost V 3 bases and J 4 bases; bases outside gene matches: 2. The CDR3 DNA follows: TGTGCCAGCAGTGACGGGGACAGCTATGGCTACACCTTC. Residues: CASSDGDSYGYTF.

The chain uses TRBV5-1 and TRBJ1-5; 7 bases line up with TRBD1. CDR1 is SGHRS, CDR2 YFSETQ, per germline. V lost 4 bases and J lost 3; bases outside the gene matches: 7. There are 15 residues in the CDR3. CDR3 coding DNA: TGCGCCAGCAGCCGAGACGGACAGGACAATCAGCCCCAGCATTTT. Translation: CASSRDGQDNQPQHF.

The V gene is TRBV27, the J gene TRBJ1-5; 7 positions agree with TRBD1. This CDR3 is built from 13 residues. The germline CDR1 and CDR2 sequences are MNHEY and SMNVEV (reference sequence). J gave up 4 bases and V 4 bases, and 1 base lay outside the gene matches. CDR3 sequence reads: CASSSGQNQPQHF. The CDR3 DNA sequence: TGTGCCAGCAGTTCGGGACAGAATCAGCCCCAGCATTTT.

V gene TRBV9 combines with J gene TRBJ2-1; D possibly corresponds to TRBD2 (7 bases). Trimming left V 3 bases short and J 0 bases short, with 19 bases between. The CDR3 length is 18 residues. Germline CDR1 is SGDLS and CDR2 is YYNGEE. This chain's CDR3 is CASSGRYGGPSSYNEQFF. For the CDR3, the DNA is TGTGCCAGCAGCGGGAGGTACGGGGGGCCAAGCTCCTACAATGAGCAGTTCTTC.

The chain links TRBV2 to TRBJ1-5; the match to TRBD1 covers 7 bases. The CDR3 loop spans 15 amino acids. After removal of 5 bases from V and 9 bases from J, the junction contained 13 bases not matched to a gene. Germline CDR1 SNHLY, CDR2 FYNNEI. The CDR3 reads CASSLQGKSGVPQHF. The CDR3 nucleotides read TGTGCCAGCAGTCTACAGGGGAAGTCTGGAGTGCCCCAGCATTTT.

The chain has TRBV2 and TRBJ2-1; 9 positions agree with TRBD1. CDR3 length: 16 amino acids. Germline CDR1 is SNHLY and CDR2 is FYNNEI. The ends lost 3 bases at V and 4 bases at J; junction bases unmatched: 7. The CDR3 region is CASSDRQGGVYNEQFF. For the CDR3, the DNA is TGTGCCAGCAGTGATCGACAGGGGGGGGTTTACAATGAGCAGTTCTTC.